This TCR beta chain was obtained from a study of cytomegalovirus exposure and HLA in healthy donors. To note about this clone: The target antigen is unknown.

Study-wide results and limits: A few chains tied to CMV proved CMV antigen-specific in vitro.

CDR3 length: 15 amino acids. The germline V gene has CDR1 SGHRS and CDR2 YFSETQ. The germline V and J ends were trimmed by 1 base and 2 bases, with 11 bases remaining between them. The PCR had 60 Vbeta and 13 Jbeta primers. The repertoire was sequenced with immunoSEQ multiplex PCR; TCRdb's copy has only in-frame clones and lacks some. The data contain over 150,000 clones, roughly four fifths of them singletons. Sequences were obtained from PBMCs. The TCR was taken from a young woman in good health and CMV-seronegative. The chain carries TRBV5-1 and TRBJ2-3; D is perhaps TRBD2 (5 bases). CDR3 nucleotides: TGCGCCAGCAGCTTGAGGACTGGATACACAGATACGCAGTATTTT. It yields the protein CASSLRTGYTDTQYF.